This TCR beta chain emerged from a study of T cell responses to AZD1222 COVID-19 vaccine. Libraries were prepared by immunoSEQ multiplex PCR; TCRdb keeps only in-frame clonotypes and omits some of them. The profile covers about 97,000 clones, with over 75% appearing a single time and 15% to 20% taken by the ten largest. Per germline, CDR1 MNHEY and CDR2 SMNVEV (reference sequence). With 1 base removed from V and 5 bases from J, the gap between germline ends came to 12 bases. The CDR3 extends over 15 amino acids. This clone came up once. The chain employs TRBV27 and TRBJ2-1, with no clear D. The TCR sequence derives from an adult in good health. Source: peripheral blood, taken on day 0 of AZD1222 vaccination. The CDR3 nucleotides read TGTGCCAGCAGTTTATACGGACCGGCTAACAATGAGCAGTTCTTC. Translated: CASSLYGPANNEQFF.